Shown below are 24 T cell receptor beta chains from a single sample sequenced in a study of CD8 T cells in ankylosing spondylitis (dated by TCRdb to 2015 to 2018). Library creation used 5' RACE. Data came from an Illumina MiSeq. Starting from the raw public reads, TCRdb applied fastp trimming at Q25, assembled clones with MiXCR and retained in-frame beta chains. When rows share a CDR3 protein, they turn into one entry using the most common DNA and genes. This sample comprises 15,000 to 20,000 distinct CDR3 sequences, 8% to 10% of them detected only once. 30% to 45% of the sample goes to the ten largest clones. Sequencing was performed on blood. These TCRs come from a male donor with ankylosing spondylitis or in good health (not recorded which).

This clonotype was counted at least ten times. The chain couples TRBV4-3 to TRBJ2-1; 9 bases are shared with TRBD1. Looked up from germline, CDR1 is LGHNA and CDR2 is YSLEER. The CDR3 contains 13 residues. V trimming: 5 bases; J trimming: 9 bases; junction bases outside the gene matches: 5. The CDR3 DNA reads TGCGCCAGCAGCGTAGAACAGGGGGCTGAGCAGTTCTTC. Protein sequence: CASSVEQGAEQFF.

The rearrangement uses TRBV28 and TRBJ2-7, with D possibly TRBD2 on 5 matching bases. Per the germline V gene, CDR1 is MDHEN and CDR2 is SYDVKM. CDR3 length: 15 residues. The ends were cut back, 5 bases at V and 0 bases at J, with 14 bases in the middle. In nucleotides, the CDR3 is TGTGCCAGCAGTGTAGGAGGATTGTCCTCCTACGAGCAGTACTTC. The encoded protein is CASSVGGLSSYEQYF.

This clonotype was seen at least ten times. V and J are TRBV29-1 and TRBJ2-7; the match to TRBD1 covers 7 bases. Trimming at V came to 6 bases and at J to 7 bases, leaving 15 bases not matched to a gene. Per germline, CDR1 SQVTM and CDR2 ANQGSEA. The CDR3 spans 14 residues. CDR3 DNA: TGCAGCGTGACGGACAGGATGGGGGTCGGGGAGCAGTACTTC. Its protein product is CSVTDRMGVGEQYF.

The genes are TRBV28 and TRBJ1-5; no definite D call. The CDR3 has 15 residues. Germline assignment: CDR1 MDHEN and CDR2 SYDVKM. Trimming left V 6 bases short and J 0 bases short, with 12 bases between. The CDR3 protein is CASSSAGYSNQPQHF. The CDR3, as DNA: TGTGCCAGCAGCTCCGCGGGATATAGCAATCAGCCCCAGCATTTT.

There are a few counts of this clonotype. CDR3 region: CASRYRQGPYEQYV. The CDR3 nucleotides read TGTGCCAGCAGATACCGACAGGGCCCTTACGAGCAGTACGTC. The chain links TRBV5-5 to TRBJ2-7, with 7 bases identical to TRBD1. Trimming took 5 bases from V and 4 from J; bases not matched to a gene: 9. Germline CDR1 reads SGHKS; CDR2 reads YYEKEE (reference sequence). The CDR3 extends over 14 amino acids.

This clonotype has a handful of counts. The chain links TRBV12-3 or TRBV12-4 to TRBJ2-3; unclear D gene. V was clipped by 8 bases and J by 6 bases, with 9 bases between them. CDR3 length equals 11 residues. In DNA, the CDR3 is TGTGCCAGCTGCAGACTGGATACGCAGTATTTT. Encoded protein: CASCRLDTQYF.

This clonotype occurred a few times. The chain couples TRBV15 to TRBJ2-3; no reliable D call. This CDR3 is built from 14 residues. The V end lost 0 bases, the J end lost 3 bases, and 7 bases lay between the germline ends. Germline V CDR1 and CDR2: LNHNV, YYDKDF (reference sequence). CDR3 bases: TGTGCCACCAGCAGAGAGAGTGCGACAGATACGCAGTATTTT. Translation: CATSRESATDTQYF. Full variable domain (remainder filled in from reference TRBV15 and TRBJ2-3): DAMVIQNPRYQVTQFGKPVTLSCSQTLNHNVMYWYQQKSSQAPKLLFHYYDKDFNNEADTPDNFQSRRPNTSFCFLDIRSPGLGDTAMYLCATSRESATDTQYFGPGTRLTVL.

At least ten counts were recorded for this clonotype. The CDR3 coding sequence is TGTGCCAGCAAGATCGGGGGCGAGAATGGAGAGACCCAGTACTTC. Protein: CASKIGGENGETQYF. The rearrangement uses TRBV12-3 or TRBV12-4 and TRBJ2-5; either TRBD1 or TRBD2 may fit D (6 bases each). This CDR3 has 15 amino acids. V gave up 7 bases and J gave up 4 bases, with 19 bases separating them.

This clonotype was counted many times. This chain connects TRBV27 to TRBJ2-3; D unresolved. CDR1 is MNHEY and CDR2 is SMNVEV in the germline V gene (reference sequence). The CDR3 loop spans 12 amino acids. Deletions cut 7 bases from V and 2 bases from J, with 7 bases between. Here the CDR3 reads CASKSTTDTQYF. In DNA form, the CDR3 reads TGTGCCAGCAAGAGCACCACAGATACGCAGTATTTT.

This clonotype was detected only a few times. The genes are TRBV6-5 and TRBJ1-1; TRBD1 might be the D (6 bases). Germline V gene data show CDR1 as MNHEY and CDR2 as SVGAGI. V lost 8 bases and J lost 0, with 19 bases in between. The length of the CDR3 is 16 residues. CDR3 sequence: CASAREDSLMNTEAFF. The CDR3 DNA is TGTGCCAGCGCTAGGGAGGACAGCCTCATGAACACTGAAGCTTTCTTT.

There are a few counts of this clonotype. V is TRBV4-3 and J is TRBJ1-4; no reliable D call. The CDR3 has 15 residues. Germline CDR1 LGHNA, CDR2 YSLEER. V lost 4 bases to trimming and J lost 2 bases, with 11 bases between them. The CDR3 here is CASSPRVRTNEKLFF. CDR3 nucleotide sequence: TGCGCCAGCAGCCCGAGAGTCCGGACTAATGAAAAACTGTTTTTT.

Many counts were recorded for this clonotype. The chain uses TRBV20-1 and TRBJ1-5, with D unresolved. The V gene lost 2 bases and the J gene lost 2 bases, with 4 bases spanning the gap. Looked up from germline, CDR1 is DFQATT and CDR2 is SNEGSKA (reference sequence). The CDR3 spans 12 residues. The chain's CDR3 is CSARRGNQPQHF. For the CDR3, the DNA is TGCAGTGCTAGACGGGGCAATCAGCCCCAGCATTTT.

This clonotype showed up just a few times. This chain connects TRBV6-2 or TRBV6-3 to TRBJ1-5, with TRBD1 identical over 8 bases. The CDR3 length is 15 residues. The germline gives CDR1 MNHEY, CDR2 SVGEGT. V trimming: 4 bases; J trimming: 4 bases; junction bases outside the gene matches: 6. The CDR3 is CASSLRDRPNQPQHF. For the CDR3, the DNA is TGTGCCAGCAGTTTACGGGACAGGCCAAATCAGCCCCAGCATTTT.

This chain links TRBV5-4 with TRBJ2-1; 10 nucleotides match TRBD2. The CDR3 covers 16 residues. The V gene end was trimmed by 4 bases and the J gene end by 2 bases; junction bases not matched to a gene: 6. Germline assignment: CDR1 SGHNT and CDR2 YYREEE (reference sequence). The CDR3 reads CASSSVSGGAYNEQFF. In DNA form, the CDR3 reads TGTGCCAGCAGCAGTGTCAGCGGGGGGGCCTACAATGAGCAGTTCTTC.

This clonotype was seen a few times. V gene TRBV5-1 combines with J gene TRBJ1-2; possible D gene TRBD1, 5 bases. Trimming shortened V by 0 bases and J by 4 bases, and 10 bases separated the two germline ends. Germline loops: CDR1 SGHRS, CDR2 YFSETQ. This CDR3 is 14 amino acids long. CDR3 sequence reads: CASSLGTGRYGYTF. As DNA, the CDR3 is TGCGCCAGCAGCTTGGGTACAGGACGCTATGGCTACACCTTC. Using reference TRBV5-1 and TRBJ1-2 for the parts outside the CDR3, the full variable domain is KAGVTQTPRYLIKTRGQQVTLSCSPISGHRSVSWYQQTPGQGLQFLFEYFSETQRNKGNFPGRFSGRQFSNSRSEMNVSTLELGDSALYLCASSLGTGRYGYTFGSGTRLTVV.

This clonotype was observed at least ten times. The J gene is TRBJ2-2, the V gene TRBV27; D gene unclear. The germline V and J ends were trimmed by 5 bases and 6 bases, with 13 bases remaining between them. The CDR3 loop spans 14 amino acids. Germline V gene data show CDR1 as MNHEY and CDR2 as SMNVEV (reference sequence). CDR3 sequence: CASSLSYLAGELFF. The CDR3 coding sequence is TGTGCCAGCAGTCTGAGCTATTTGGCCGGGGAGCTGTTTTTT.

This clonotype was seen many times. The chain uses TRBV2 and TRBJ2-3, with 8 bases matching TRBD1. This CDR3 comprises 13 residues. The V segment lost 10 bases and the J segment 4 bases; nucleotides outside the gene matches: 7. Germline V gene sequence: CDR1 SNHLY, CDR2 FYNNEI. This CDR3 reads CANRQGTADTQYF. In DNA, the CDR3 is TGTGCCAACAGACAGGGGACTGCAGATACGCAGTATTTT. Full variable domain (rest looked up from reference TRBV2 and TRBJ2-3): EPEVTQTPSHQVTQMGQEVILRCVPISNHLYFYWYRQILGQKVEFLVSFYNNEISEKSEIFDDQFSVERPDGSNFTLKIRSTKLEDSAMYFCANRQGTADTQYFGPGTRLTVL.

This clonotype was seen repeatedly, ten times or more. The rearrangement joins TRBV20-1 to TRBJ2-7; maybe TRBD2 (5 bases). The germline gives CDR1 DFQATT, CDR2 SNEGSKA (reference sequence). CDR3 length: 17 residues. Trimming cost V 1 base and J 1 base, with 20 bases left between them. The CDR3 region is CSARGPWRAFQSYEQYF. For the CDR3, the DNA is TGCAGTGCTAGAGGGCCCTGGCGGGCGTTCCAGTCCTACGAGCAGTACTTC.

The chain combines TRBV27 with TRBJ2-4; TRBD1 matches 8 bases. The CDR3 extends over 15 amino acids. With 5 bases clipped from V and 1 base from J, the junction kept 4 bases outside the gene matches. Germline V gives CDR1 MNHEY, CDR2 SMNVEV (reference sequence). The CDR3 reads CASSLRDRAKNIQYF. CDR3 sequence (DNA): TGTGCCAGCAGTCTCCGGGACAGGGCCAAAAACATTCAGTACTTC.

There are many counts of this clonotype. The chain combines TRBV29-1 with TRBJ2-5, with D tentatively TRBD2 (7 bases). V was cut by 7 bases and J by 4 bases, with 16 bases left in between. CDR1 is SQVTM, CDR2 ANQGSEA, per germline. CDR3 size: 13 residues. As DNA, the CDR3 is TGCAGCGGAGGGGGGGGATCTGGAGAGACCCAGTACTTC. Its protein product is CSGGGGSGETQYF.

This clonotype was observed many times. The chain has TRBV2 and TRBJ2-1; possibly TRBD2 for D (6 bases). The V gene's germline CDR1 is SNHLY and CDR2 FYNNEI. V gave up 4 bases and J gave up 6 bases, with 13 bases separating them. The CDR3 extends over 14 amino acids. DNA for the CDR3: TGTGCCAGCAGTGGGGGACTGGGTTTCAATGAGCAGTTCTTC. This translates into CASSGGLGFNEQFF.

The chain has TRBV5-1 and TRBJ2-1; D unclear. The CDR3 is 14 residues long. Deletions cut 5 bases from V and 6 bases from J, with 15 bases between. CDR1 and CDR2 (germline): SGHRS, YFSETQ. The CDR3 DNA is TGCGCCAGCAGGGAGCTAGGGCTTGGCAATGAGCAGTTCTTC. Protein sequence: CASRELGLGNEQFF.

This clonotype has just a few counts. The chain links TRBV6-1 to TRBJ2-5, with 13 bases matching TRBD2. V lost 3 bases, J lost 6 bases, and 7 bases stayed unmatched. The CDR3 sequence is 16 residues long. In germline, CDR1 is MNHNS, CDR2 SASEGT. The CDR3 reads CASSDGLAGVVKTQYF. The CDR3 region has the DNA TGTGCCAGCAGTGACGGACTAGCGGGAGTGGTAAAGACCCAGTACTTC.

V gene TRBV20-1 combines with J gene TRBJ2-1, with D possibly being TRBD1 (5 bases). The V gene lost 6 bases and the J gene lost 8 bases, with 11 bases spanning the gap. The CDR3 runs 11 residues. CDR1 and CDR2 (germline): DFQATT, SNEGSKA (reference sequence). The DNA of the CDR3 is TGCAGTGCCACCCTAGGGGATGAGCAGTTCTTC. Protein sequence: CSATLGDEQFF.